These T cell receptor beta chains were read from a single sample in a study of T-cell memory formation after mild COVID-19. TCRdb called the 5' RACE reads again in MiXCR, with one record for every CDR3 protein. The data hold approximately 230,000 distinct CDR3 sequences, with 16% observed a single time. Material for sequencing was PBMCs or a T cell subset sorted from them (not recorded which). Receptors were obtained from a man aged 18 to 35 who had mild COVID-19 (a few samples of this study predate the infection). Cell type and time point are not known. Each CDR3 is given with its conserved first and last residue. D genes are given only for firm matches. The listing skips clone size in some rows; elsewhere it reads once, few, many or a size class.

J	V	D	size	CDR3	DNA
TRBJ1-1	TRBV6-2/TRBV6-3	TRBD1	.	CASSPPGQGRSWAFF	TGTGCCAGCAGTCCACCGGGACAGGGGAGGTCGTGGGCTTTCTTT
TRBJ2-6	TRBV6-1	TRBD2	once	CASMFWRGGSGANVLTF	TGTGCCAGCATGTTCTGGCGGGGGGGCTCTGGGGCCAACGTCCTGACTTTC
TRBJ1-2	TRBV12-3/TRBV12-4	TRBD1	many	CASSYRTGSTNYGYTF	TGTGCCAGCAGTTACCGGACAGGGTCAACTAACTATGGCTACACCTTC
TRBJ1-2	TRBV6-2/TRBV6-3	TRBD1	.	CASRYRGRGHGYTF	TGTGCCAGCAGGTACAGGGGGCGCGGTCATGGCTACACCTTC
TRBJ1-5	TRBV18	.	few	CASSPRGSMSQPQHF	TGTGCCAGCTCACCTCGAGGGTCCATGAGCCAGCCCCAGCATTTT
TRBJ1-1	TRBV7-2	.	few	CASSLFLDNTEAFF	TGTGCCAGCAGCTTATTTCTGGATAACACTGAAGCTTTCTTT
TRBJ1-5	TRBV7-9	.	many	CASSPRGGDQPQHF	TGTGCCAGCAGTCCCAGGGGAGGGGATCAGCCCCAGCATTTT
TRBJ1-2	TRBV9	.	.	CASSVASESQRTALSKGYTF	TGTGCCAGCAGCGTAGCTTCCGAATCCCAACGGACCGCTCTTTCGAAGGGCTACACCTTC
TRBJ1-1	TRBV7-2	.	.	CASTPPRRRETTEAFF	TGTGCCAGCACCCCGCCCCGGCGCAGGGAAACCACTGAAGCTTTCTTT
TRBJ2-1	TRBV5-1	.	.	CASSSMTGNNEQFF	TGCGCCAGCAGCTCTATGACTGGTAACAATGAGCAGTTCTTC
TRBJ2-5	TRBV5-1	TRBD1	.	CASSFGDSQETQYF	TGCGCCAGCAGCTTCGGGGACAGCCAAGAGACCCAGTACTTC
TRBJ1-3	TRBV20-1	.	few	CSARLRTLGNTIYF	TGCAGTGCTAGATTGCGGACTCTTGGAAACACCATATATTTT
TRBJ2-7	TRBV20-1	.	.	CSADRGFAYEQYF	TGCAGTGCTGATCGGGGTTTCGCCTACGAGCAGTACTTC
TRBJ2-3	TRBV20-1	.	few	CSADRGISTDTQYF	TGCAGTGCTGACCGGGGGATCAGCACAGATACGCAGTATTTT
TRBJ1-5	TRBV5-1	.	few	CASSPGLSNQPQHF	TGCGCCAGCAGCCCTGGACTGAGCAATCAGCCCCAGCATTTT
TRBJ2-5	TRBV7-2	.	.	CASSSRVGKETQYF	TGTGCCAGCAGCTCTAGGGTTGGTAAAGAGACCCAGTACTTC
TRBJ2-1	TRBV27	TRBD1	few	CASSRTGYEQFF	TGTGCCAGCAGCCGGACAGGGTATGAGCAGTTCTTC
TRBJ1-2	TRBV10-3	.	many	CAISESSGLQPYGYTF	TGTGCCATCAGTGAGTCGTCGGGTCTACAGCCCTATGGCTACACCTTC
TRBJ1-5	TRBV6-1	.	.	CASSGQFNQPQHF	TGTGCCAGCAGTGGACAGTTCAATCAGCCCCAGCATTTT
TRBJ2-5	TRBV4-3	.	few	CASSQGAGQETQYF	TGCGCCAGCAGCCAAGGCGCTGGGCAAGAGACCCAGTACTTC
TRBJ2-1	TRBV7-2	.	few	CASSFGLNEQFF	TGTGCCAGCAGCTTTGGTCTCAATGAGCAGTTCTTC
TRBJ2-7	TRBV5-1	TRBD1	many	CASSLAGTGYEQYF	TGCGCCAGCAGCTTGGCCGGGACAGGCTACGAGCAGTACTTC
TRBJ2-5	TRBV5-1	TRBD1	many	CASSSPQGERKTQYF	TGCGCCAGCAGCTCACCACAGGGGGAGAGGAAGACCCAGTACTTC
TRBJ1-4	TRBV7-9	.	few	CASSFTQGNEKLFF	TGTGCCAGCAGCTTCACCCAGGGTAATGAAAAACTGTTTTTT
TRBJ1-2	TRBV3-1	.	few	CASSQGQYGYTF	TGTGCCAGCAGCCAAGGACAGTATGGCTACACCTTC
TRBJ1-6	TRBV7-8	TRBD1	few	CASRPDRGHNSPLHF	TGTGCCAGCAGACCCGACAGGGGGCATAATTCACCCCTCCACTTT
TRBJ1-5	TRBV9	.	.	CASSSGSPGSYQPQHF	TGTGCCAGCAGCTCTGGGTCCCCGGGGTCGTATCAGCCCCAGCATTTT
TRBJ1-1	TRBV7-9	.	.	CASSWGGAMNTEAFF	TGTGCCAGCAGCTGGGGGGGGGCTATGAACACTGAAGCTTTCTTT
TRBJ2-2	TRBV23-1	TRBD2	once	CASSPRTQRGDGELFF	TGCGCCAGCAGTCCTCGAACCCAGCGGGGGGACGGGGAGCTGTTTTTT
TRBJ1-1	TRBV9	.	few	CASSALSADTEAFF	TGTGCCAGCAGCGCCCTTAGCGCTGACACTGAAGCTTTCTTT
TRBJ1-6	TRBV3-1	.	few	CASTSGLTPLHF	TGTGCCAGCACGTCCGGTCTAACACCCCTCCACTTT
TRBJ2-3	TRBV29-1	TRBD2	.	CSVGTSIEDTQYF	TGCAGCGTTGGGACTAGTATAGAAGATACGCAGTATTTT
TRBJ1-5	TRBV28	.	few	CASIGHSSNQPQHF	TGTGCCAGCATTGGGCACTCAAGCAATCAGCCCCAGCATTTT
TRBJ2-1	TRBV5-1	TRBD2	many	CASSLGLAFSYNEQFF	TGCGCCAGCAGCTTGGGACTAGCGTTCTCCTACAATGAGCAGTTCTTC
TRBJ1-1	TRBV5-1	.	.	CASSFVPEAFF	TGCGCCAGCAGCTTTGTACCTGAAGCTTTCTTT
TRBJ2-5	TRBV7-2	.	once	CASSSQGTRTETQYF	TGTGCCAGCAGCTCACAGGGGACTAGGACAGAGACCCAGTACTTC
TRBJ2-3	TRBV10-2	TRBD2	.	CASSGAGELSADTQYF	TGCGCCAGCAGTGGGGCGGGGGAACTTAGTGCAGATACGCAGTATTTT
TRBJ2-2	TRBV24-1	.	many	CATSDPRRGTHGELFF	TGTGCCACCAGTGACCCTCGACGGGGGACCCACGGGGAGCTGTTTTTT
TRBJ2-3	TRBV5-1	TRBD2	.	CASRTGTSADTQYF	TGCGCCAGCAGAACGGGGACTAGCGCAGATACGCAGTATTTT
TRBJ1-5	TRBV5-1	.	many	CASSLRGEPNQPQHF	TGCGCCAGCAGCTTACGTGGCGAACCCAATCAGCCCCAGCATTTT
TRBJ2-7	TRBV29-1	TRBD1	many	CSTSGTGDSYEQYF	TGCAGCACATCCGGGACAGGGGACTCCTACGAGCAGTACTTC
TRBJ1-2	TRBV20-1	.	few	CSARDLATGDYGYTF	TGCAGTGCTAGAGATCTAGCCACGGGAGACTATGGCTACACCTTC
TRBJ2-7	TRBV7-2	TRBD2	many	CASSLPIAGVLSYEQYF	TGTGCCAGCAGCTTACCTATAGCGGGGGTACTCTCCTACGAGCAGTACTTC
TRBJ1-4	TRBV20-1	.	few	CSALPSAANEKLFF	TGCAGTGCTTTACCCTCTGCAGCTAATGAAAAACTGTTTTTT
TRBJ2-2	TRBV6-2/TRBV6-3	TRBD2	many	CASTTVGGTGELFF	TGTGCCAGCACCACCGTCGGGGGGACCGGGGAGCTGTTTTTT
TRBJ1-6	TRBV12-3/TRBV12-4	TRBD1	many	CAANRGRSPLHF	TGTGCCGCGAACAGGGGTCGGTCACCCCTCCACTTT
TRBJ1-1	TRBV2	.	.	CASSVTVSDTEAFF	TGTGCCAGCAGTGTCACAGTCTCGGACACTGAAGCTTTCTTT
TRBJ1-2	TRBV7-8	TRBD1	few	CASSLSPGQGFYGYTF	TGTGCCAGCAGCTTATCACCGGGACAGGGGTTCTATGGCTACACCTTC
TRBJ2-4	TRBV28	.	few	CASANFRGRAKNIQYF	TGTGCCAGCGCAAATTTCAGGGGCCGGGCCAAAAACATTCAGTACTTC
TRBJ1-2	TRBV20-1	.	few	CSAGDQETYGYTF	TGCAGTGCTGGAGATCAGGAGACCTATGGCTACACCTTC
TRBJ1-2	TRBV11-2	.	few	CASGFQGYGYTF	TGTGCCAGTGGCTTTCAGGGCTATGGCTACACCTTC
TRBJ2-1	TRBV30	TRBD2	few	CAWSPLAGANEQFF	TGTGCCTGGAGTCCGCTAGCGGGGGCCAATGAGCAGTTCTTC